This passage covers 11 T cell receptor beta chains from one sample sequenced in a study of T cell repertoires and HLA-DP antigens. The repertoire was sequenced with immunoSEQ multiplex PCR; TCRdb's copy has only in-frame clones and lacks some. The table shows roughly 110,000 clones, with 92% occurring only once. These receptors' targets are unknown. The sample comprised CD4+ T cells from PBMCs. These TCRs come from a woman between 18 and 30 years old in good health and CMV-seronegative.

CDR3 nucleotides: TGTGCCAGCAGCTTGTCACAGGGGGCTGTTTATGGCTACACCTTC. Protein product: CASSLSQGAVYGYTF. The chain has TRBV5-5 and TRBJ1-2; TRBD1 agrees at 9 bases. With V trimmed by 1 base and J by 5 bases, 6 bases remained unmatched. Germline CDR1 reads SGHKS; CDR2 reads YYEKEE (reference sequence). The CDR3 is 15 amino acids.

This chain links TRBV28 with TRBJ2-7; D is unclear. The CDR3 runs 14 residues. Germline V gene data show CDR1 as MDHEN and CDR2 as SYDVKM. The V end lost 4 bases, the J end lost 2 bases, and 12 bases lay between the germline ends. The DNA for the CDR3 is TGTGCCAGCAGTTCGGGCCCTACAGCCTACGAGCAGTACTTC. Protein: CASSSGPTAYEQYF.

This clone was counted a single time. The chain recombines TRBV6-6 with TRBJ1-6, with no clear D. With 5 bases removed from V and 5 bases from J, the gap between germline ends came to 7 bases. This CDR3 contains 13 residues. Per germline, CDR1 MNHNY and CDR2 SVGAGI (reference sequence). This CDR3 is CASSGHDNSPLHF. CDR3 in DNA: TGTGCCAGCAGTGGGCACGATAATTCACCCCTCCACTTT.

Details on this clone: At one end, the junction sequence differs from germline, possibly due to a read error. The CDR3 loop reads CASSGTTDTVF. In DNA form, the CDR3 reads TGTGCCAGCAGCGGAACGACAGATACAGTCTTC. The rearrangement joins TRBV5-6 to TRBJ1-2; D may be TRBD1 (5 bases). The CDR3 runs to 11 residues. The germline gives CDR1 SGHDT, CDR2 YYEEEE.

V usage is TRBV28 and J usage is TRBJ2-3, with TRBD2 identical over 8 bases. Germline CDR1 is MDHEN and CDR2 is SYDVKM. The V and J ends lost 2 bases and 3 bases, in that order; junction bases with no gene match: 4. This CDR3 is 15 amino acids long. CDR3 residues: CASSLTSSGTDTQYF. The CDR3 DNA reads as TGTGCCAGCAGTTTAACGTCTAGCGGGACAGATACGCAGTATTTT.

A single count supports this clone. V gene TRBV19 combines with J gene TRBJ2-1, with TRBD2 matching 13 bases. The CDR3 runs to 14 residues. The junction had 3 bases not matched to a gene; V was cut back by 7 bases and J by 6 bases. Germline loops: CDR1 LNHDA, CDR2 SQIVND (reference sequence). The CDR3 reads CASKGLAGPNEQFF. CDR3 in DNA: TGTGCCAGTAAGGGACTAGCGGGACCCAATGAGCAGTTCTTC.

This chain joins TRBV5-6 and TRBJ2-7, with TRBD2 as a possible D gene (7 bases). Per germline, CDR1 SGHDT and CDR2 YYEEEE. V was clipped by 3 bases and J by 0 bases, with 10 bases between them. The CDR3 consists of 14 residues. CDR3 sequence (DNA): TGTGCCAGCAGCTACGGGGGGCTCTCCTACGAGCAGTACTTC. This gives the protein CASSYGGLSYEQYF.

CDR3 DNA: TGTGCCAGCAGCGTAATGGACAGGGTTAATACTGAAGCTTTCTTT. Protein sequence: CASSVMDRVNTEAFF. V gene TRBV9 combines with J gene TRBJ1-1, with TRBD1 matching 8 bases. V trimming: 1 base; J trimming: 5 bases; junction bases outside the gene matches: 7. This CDR3 comprises 15 residues. From germline, CDR1 is SGDLS and CDR2 YYNGEE.

The rearrangement joins TRBV7-9 to TRBJ1-5; TRBD1 agrees at 7 bases. CDR1 is SEHNR and CDR2 is FQNEAQ in the germline V gene (reference sequence). Germline trimming cut 2 bases from V and 5 bases from J; bases unmatched to any gene: 12. The CDR3 is 17 amino acids. The CDR3 protein is CASSLTRWTGRDQPQHF. The DNA of the CDR3 is TGTGCCAGCAGCTTAACGCGGTGGACAGGAAGAGATCAGCCCCAGCATTTT.

The rearrangement links TRBV27 to TRBJ2-3; D is undetermined. The V end was cut by 5 bases, the J end by 2 bases, with 23 bases between. There are 18 residues in the CDR3. CDR1 is MNHEY and CDR2 is SMNVEV in the germline V gene (reference sequence). The CDR3 loop reads CASSPTGPNLDDTDTQYF. CDR3 bases: TGTGCCAGCAGTCCGACCGGACCGAACCTTGATGACACAGATACGCAGTATTTT.

V gene TRBV4-1 combines with J gene TRBJ2-7; either TRBD1 or TRBD2 may fit D (5 bases each). The CDR3 contains 16 residues. V was trimmed by 5 bases and J by 2 bases, leaving 19 bases between them. Germline assignment: CDR1 MGHRA and CDR2 YSYEKL. CDR3 sequence reads: CASSGGPGITPYEQYV. CDR3 coding DNA: TGCGCCAGCAGCGGGGGACCCGGTATAACACCCTACGAGCAGTACGTC.